This T cell receptor (beta chain) appears in the sequencing data of a study of graft-versus-host responses after intestinal transplantation. About the research overall: The recipients all started with anti-thymocyte globulin induction and then took tacrolimus and steroids for about three years.

The V end was cut by 4 bases, the J end by 7 bases, with 18 bases between. Per germline, CDR1 SGDLS and CDR2 YYNGEE. There are 15 residues in the CDR3. Clones were sequenced by immunoSEQ multiplex PCR, and TCRdb holds only the in-frame ones, with some missing. The data hold roughly 28,000 clones, with about 90% observed a single time. The sample in question was PBMCs, obtained nearly 470 days after intestinal transplantation. This chain links TRBV9 with TRBJ2-1, with a weak D call TRBD2 (7 bases). The clonotype originates from a human patient who received an intestinal transplant, so some T cells may come from the graft donor. CDR3 amino acids: CASSPWGGRGNEQFF. The CDR3 region has the DNA TGTGCCAGCAGCCCCTGGGGGGGCAGGGGTAATGAGCAGTTCTTC.